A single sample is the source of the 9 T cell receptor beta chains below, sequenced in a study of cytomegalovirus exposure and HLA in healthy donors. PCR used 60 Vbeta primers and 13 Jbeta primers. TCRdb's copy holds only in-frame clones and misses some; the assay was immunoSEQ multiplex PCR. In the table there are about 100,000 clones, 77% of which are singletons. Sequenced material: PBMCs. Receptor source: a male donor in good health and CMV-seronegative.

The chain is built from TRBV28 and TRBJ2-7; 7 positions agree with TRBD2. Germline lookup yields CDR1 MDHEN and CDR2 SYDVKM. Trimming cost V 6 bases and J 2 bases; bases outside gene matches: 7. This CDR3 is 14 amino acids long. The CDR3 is CASRKTGRTYEQYF. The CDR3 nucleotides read TGTGCCAGCAGAAAAACCGGGAGGACCTACGAGCAGTACTTC.

For the CDR3, the DNA is TGTGCCATCAGTTTAACTAGCGGTGACTACAATGAGCAGTTCTTC. Protein: CAISLTSGDYNEQFF. V is TRBV10-3 and J is TRBJ2-1; 8 bases align to TRBD2. Germline CDR1 is ENHRY and CDR2 is SYGVKD. The CDR3 totals 15 residues. J was trimmed by 3 bases and V by 5 bases; bases with no gene match: 6.

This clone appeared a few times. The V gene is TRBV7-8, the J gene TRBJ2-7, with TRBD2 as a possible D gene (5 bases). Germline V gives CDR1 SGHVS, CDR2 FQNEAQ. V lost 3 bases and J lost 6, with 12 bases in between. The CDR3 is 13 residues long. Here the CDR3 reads CASSLREGAEQYF. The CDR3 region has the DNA TGTGCCAGCAGCTTGAGAGAGGGTGCCGAGCAGTACTTC.

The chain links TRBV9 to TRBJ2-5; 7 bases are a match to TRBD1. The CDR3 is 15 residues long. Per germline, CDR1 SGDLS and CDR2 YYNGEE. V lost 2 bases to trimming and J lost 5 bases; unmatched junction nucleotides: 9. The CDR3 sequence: CASSVSEGARETQYF. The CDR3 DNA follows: TGTGCCAGCAGCGTTTCCGAGGGGGCGCGTGAGACCCAGTACTTC.

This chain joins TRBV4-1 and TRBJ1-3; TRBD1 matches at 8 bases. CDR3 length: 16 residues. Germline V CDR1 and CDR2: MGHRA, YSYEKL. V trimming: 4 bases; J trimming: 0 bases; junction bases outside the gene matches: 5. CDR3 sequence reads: CASSPRDRFSGNTIYF. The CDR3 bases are TGCGCCAGCAGCCCTAGGGACAGGTTCTCTGGAAACACCATATATTTT.

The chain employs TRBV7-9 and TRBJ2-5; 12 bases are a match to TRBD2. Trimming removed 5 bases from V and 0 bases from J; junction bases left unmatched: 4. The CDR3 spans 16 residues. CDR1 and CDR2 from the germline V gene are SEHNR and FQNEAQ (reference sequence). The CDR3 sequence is CASSHRTSGDQETQYF. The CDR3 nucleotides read TGTGCCAGCAGCCACCGGACTAGCGGGGACCAAGAGACCCAGTACTTC.

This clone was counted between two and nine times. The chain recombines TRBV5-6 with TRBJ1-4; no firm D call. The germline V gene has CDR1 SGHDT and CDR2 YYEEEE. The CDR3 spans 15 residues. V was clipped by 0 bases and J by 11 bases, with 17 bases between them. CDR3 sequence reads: CASSLGVKGAMKLFF. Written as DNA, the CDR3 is TGTGCCAGCAGCTTGGGGGTCAAAGGAGCCATGAAACTGTTTTTT.

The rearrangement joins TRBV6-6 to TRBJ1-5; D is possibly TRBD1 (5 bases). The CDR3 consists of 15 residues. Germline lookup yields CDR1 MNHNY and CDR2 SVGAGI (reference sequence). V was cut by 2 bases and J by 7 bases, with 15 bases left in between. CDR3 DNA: TGTGCCAGCAGTTACATGGGGGGTCAACGGCAGCCCCAGCATTTT. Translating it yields CASSYMGGQRQPQHF.

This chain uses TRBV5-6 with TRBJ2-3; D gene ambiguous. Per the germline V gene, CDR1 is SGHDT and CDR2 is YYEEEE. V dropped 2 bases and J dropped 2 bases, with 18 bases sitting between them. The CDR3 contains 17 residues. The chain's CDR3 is CASSFSGGWQDTDTQYF. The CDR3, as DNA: TGTGCCAGCAGCTTCAGTGGTGGGTGGCAGGACACAGATACGCAGTATTTT. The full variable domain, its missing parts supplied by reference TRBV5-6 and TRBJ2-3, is DAGVTQSPTHLIKTRGQQVTLRCSPKSGHDTVSWYQQALGQGPQFIFQYYEEEERQRGNFPDRFSGHQFPNYSSELNVNALLLGDSALYLCASSFSGGWQDTDTQYFGPGTRLTVL.